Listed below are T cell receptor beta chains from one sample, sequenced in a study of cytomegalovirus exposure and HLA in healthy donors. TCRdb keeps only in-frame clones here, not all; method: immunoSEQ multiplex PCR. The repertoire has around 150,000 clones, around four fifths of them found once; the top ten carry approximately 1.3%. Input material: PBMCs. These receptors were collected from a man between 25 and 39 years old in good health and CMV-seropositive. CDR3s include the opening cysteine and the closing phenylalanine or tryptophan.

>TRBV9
CASNNMGLPKDTQYF
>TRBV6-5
CASRPGQGRTEAFF
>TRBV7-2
CASSFRQGNEAFF
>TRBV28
CASSSPGATGENYGYTF
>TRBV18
CASSPVAGRTGELFF
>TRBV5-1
CASTLSTGTEAFF
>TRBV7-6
CASSLSSLETQYF
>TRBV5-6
CASSFFDRGRGYTF
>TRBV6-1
CASGTQGLGLEQYF
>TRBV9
CASSVAGGGTQETQYF
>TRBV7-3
CASSLDSRQGGEQYF
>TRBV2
CASSAGAGGYTF
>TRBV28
CASSTEQGGLWETQYF
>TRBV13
CASSPGTASKDTQYF
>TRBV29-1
CSVARGWGGEGYTF
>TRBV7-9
CASSLGRSPYEQYF
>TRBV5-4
CASTRGSTDTQYF
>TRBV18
CASSPPYTGHEAFF
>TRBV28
CASKAGLTYEQYF